A single sample is the source of the 21 T cell receptor beta chains below, sequenced in a study of blood T cell repertoires in COVID-19. Some clones are missing from TCRdb's copy, which holds only in-frame ones; the method was immunoSEQ multiplex PCR. The data show over 120,000 clones, roughly 87% seen once. The sample was peripheral blood. These receptors were obtained from a woman in her forties or fifties with acute or convalescent COVID-19.

This rearrangement joins TRBV5-1 to TRBJ1-1; D not resolved. The CDR3 length is 13 residues. Trimming pared 3 bases from V and 1 base from J, leaving 7 bases between. Per the germline V gene, CDR1 is SGHRS and CDR2 is YFSETQ. The CDR3: CASSYSGNTEAFF. CDR3 in DNA: TGCGCCAGCAGCTACTCAGGGAACACTGAAGCTTTCTTT. Full variable domain (missing parts from reference TRBV5-1 and TRBJ1-1): KAGVTQTPRYLIKTRGQQVTLSCSPISGHRSVSWYQQTPGQGLQFLFEYFSETQRNKGNFPGRFSGRQFSNSRSEMNVSTLELGDSALYLCASSYSGNTEAFFGQGTRLTVV.

Regarding this clone: Other DNA variants within this sample encode the same CDR3. The genes are TRBV7-9 and TRBJ1-1; D uncertain. Trimming pared 1 base from V and 5 bases from J, leaving 11 bases between. The CDR3 spans 14 residues. CDR1 is SEHNR and CDR2 is FQNEAQ in the germline V gene (reference sequence). Written as DNA, the CDR3 is TGTGCCAGCAGCTTAGGAGGGCTCGGGACTGAAGCTTTCTTT. It translates to CASSLGGLGTEAFF.

The chain combines TRBV19 with TRBJ2-3, with 16 nucleotides matching TRBD2. Germline V gene data show CDR1 as LNHDA and CDR2 as SQIVND (reference sequence). Trimming at V came to 5 bases and at J to 6 bases, leaving 8 bases not matched to a gene. The CDR3 loop spans 17 amino acids. DNA of the CDR3: TGTGCCAGTAGTGTGGGGACTAGCGGGGGGGCGTGGGATACGCAGTATTTT. As protein: CASSVGTSGGAWDTQYF.

The V call is TRBV2, the J call TRBJ2-3; unclear D gene. CDR3 length: 15 residues. Germline loops: CDR1 SNHLY, CDR2 FYNNEI. Trimming took 8 bases from V and 0 from J, leaving 15 bases between them. This CDR3 is CASYFPITSTDTQYF. CDR3 bases: TGTGCCAGCTACTTCCCGATAACTAGCACAGATACGCAGTATTTT.

The gene calls are TRBV15 and TRBJ2-7; 11 positions match TRBD1. V gave up 5 bases and J gave up 3 bases; unmatched junction bases: 6. This CDR3 is built from 15 residues. CDR1 LNHNV and CDR2 YYDKDF come from the germline V gene (reference sequence). The CDR3 nucleotides read TGTGCCACCAGCTATGGTGGGACAGGGGGCTACGAGCAGTACTTC. Residues: CATSYGGTGGYEQYF.

This chain uses TRBV5-1 with TRBJ2-3; 8 positions agree with TRBD1. This CDR3 is 18 amino acids long. With 0 bases clipped from V and 0 bases from J, the junction kept 9 bases outside the gene matches. Germline V gene sequence: CDR1 SGHRS, CDR2 YFSETQ. DNA of the CDR3: TGCGCCAGCAGCTTGGAGGCAGGGGGCGTCTCTAGCACAGATACGCAGTATTTT. Translated, it gives CASSLEAGGVSSTDTQYF. Looking up the rest from reference TRBV5-1 and TRBJ2-3 gives the full variable domain: KAGVTQTPRYLIKTRGQQVTLSCSPISGHRSVSWYQQTPGQGLQFLFEYFSETQRNKGNFPGRFSGRQFSNSRSEMNVSTLELGDSALYLCASSLEAGGVSSTDTQYFGPGTRLTVL.

The rearrangement joins TRBV5-1 to TRBJ1-3, with 8 bases aligning to TRBD1. The CDR3 consists of 14 residues. CDR1 and CDR2 (germline): SGHRS, YFSETQ. Trimming at V came to 6 bases and at J to 3 bases, leaving 5 bases not matched to a gene. DNA of the CDR3: TGCGCCAGCAACCCGACAGGGGATGGAAACACCATATATTTT. Translated: CASNPTGDGNTIYF.

This clone appeared once. The rearrangement links TRBV5-6 to TRBJ1-2; D is undetermined. The CDR3 covers 13 residues. The germline CDR1 and CDR2 sequences are SGHDT and YYEEEE. With 1 base removed from V and 6 bases from J, the gap between germline ends came to 10 bases. The CDR3: CASSLLRLDGYTF. The DNA for the CDR3 is TGTGCCAGCAGCTTGCTGAGGCTTGATGGCTACACCTTC. The entire variable domain, with the rest obtained from reference TRBV5-6 and TRBJ1-2, is as follows: DAGVTQSPTHLIKTRGQQVTLRCSPKSGHDTVSWYQQALGQGPQFIFQYYEEEERQRGNFPDRFSGHQFPNYSSELNVNALLLGDSALYLCASSLLRLDGYTFGSGTRLTVV.

The chain is built from TRBV6-5 and TRBJ2-3, with 14 bases lining up with TRBD2. Per germline, CDR1 MNHEY and CDR2 SVGAGI. CDR3 size: 14 residues. V was clipped by 2 bases and J by 9 bases; unmatched bases: 1. The chain's CDR3 is CASSYGLAGGTQYF. In DNA form, the CDR3 reads TGTGCCAGCAGTTACGGACTAGCGGGAGGAACGCAGTATTTT.

The chain links TRBV19 to TRBJ2-5; D is unresolved. V was trimmed by 1 base and J by 5 bases, leaving 17 bases between them. This CDR3 region has 16 residues. CDR1 is LNHDA and CDR2 is SQIVND in the germline V gene (reference sequence). CDR3 DNA sequence: TGTGCCAGTAGTATAGTTATCAACTCTAAGAGGGAGACCCAGTACTTC. This gives the protein CASSIVINSKRETQYF.

The chain recombines TRBV9 with TRBJ2-5; TRBD1 aligns across 7 bases. The CDR3 consists of 14 residues. J was trimmed by 3 bases and V by 3 bases; bases with no gene match: 5. In germline, CDR1 is SGDLS, CDR2 YYNGEE. The chain's CDR3 is CASSEGAREETQYF. DNA for the CDR3: TGTGCCAGCAGCGAGGGGGCACGGGAAGAGACCCAGTACTTC.

V usage is TRBV11-2 and J usage is TRBJ1-2; 7 bases line up with TRBD1. This CDR3 contains 13 residues. With V trimmed by 0 bases and J by 8 bases, 3 bases remained unmatched. The germline V gene has CDR1 SGHAT and CDR2 FQNNGV. CDR3 coding DNA: TGTGCCAGCAGCTTAGACAGGGGGGACGGCTACACCTTC. The encoded protein is CASSLDRGDGYTF.

This clone has just one count. The J gene is TRBJ1-1, the V gene TRBV28, with D perhaps matching TRBD1 (6 bases). CDR1 is MDHEN and CDR2 is SYDVKM in the germline V gene. V was trimmed by 8 bases and J by 1 base, leaving 14 bases between them. This CDR3 region has 14 residues. The CDR3, as DNA: TGTGCCAGCGAAACTGCCAGGGGGAACACTGAAGCTTTCTTT. Translation gives CASETARGNTEAFF.

This chain joins TRBV27 and TRBJ1-1; 9 positions match TRBD1. The V gene's germline CDR1 is MNHEY and CDR2 SMNVEV (reference sequence). Trimming cost V 4 bases and J 0 bases; bases outside gene matches: 9. The CDR3 has 17 amino acids. The chain's CDR3 is CASSSPPGQGMNTEAFF. DNA for the CDR3: TGTGCCAGCAGTTCGCCACCGGGACAGGGAATGAACACTGAAGCTTTCTTT.

In nucleotides, the CDR3 is TGTGCCAGCAGCGCCCGGGGGACGGGTATATACGAGCAGTACTTC. This translates into CASSARGTGIYEQYF. This sequence joins TRBV9 and TRBJ2-7, with D maybe TRBD2 (6 bases). CDR1 and CDR2 from the germline V gene are SGDLS and YYNGEE. The CDR3 has 15 amino acids. Trimming stripped 3 bases from V and 4 bases from J, with 17 bases between.

The V and J genes are TRBV2 and TRBJ2-3; a weak D match, TRBD1 (5 bases). This CDR3 is built from 13 residues. Germline V gene sequence: CDR1 SNHLY, CDR2 FYNNEI. Trimming took 7 bases from V and 2 from J, leaving 10 bases between them. The CDR3 loop is CASTGIVTDTQYF. The CDR3 bases are TGTGCCAGCACAGGGATTGTCACAGATACGCAGTATTTT.

This chain connects TRBV30 to TRBJ2-2, with TRBD1 identical over 7 bases. The CDR3 consists of 12 residues. The germline V gene encodes CDR1 GTSNPN and CDR2 SVGIG (reference sequence). The V and J ends lost 5 bases and 10 bases, in that order; junction bases with no gene match: 7. The CDR3 region is CAWVTGRLELFF. The CDR3 DNA is TGTGCCTGGGTGACAGGGAGATTGGAGCTGTTTTTT.

V gene TRBV5-1 combines with J gene TRBJ2-7; 8 bases are shared with TRBD1. The V segment lost 5 bases and the J segment 3 bases; nucleotides outside the gene matches: 7. Germline-derived CDR1 and CDR2 are SGHRS and YFSETQ. This CDR3 has 14 residues. The CDR3 coding sequence is TGCGCCAGCAGTAACTCGGGACAGGTCTACGAGCAGTACTTC. This encodes CASSNSGQVYEQYF.

The DNA for the CDR3 is TGTGCCTGGAGTGCAGCGGGGGGGACAGATACGCAGTATTTT. Translating gives CAWSAAGGTDTQYF. J is TRBJ2-3 and V is TRBV30; 10 bases are shared with TRBD2. Losses at the gene ends were 1 base for V and 3 bases for J; bases not matched to a gene: 1. The CDR3 is made up of 14 amino acids. Germline CDR1 reads GTSNPN; CDR2 reads SVGIG (reference sequence).

The J gene is TRBJ1-1, the V gene TRBV5-5; a weak D match, TRBD1 (6 bases). Germline V lookup: CDR1 SGHKS, CDR2 YYEKEE (reference sequence). This CDR3 is built from 16 residues. Deletions cut 2 bases from V and 4 bases from J, with 18 bases between. CDR3 residues: CASSFLPEGDGTEAFF. CDR3 sequence (DNA): TGTGCCAGCAGCTTCTTGCCCGAGGGGGATGGCACTGAAGCTTTCTTT. The variable domain in full, with the rest retrieved from reference TRBV5-5 and TRBJ1-1, is DAGVTQSPTHLIKTRGQQVTLRCSPISGHKSVSWYQQVLGQGPQFIFQYYEKEERGRGNFPDRFSARQFPNYSSELNVNALLLGDSALYLCASSFLPEGDGTEAFFGQGTRLTVV.

The rearrangement links TRBV5-1 to TRBJ2-2; no clear D. This CDR3 spans 13 amino acids. The V gene's germline CDR1 is SGHRS and CDR2 YFSETQ. The V gene lost 1 base and the J gene lost 7 bases, with 8 bases spanning the gap. CDR3: CASSLSVNGELFF. Written as DNA, the CDR3 is TGCGCCAGCAGCTTGTCGGTTAACGGGGAGCTGTTTTTT.